These 9 T cell receptor delta chains were sequenced from one sample in a study of Vδ1+ human thymocytes. Study outcomes and limitations: Thymic TRG and TRD repertoires appeared highly polyclonal.

These receptors lack a known antigen. RNA was extracted from the cells and then reverse transcribed. Multiplex PCR used pooled V-gene forward primers and a constant-region reverse primer to amplify CDR3s. TCRdb reanalysed the multiplex PCR reads with CATT. The data contain roughly 76,000 delta-chain clones, around 32% of them singletons. The specimen was Vdelta1+ gamma-delta thymocytes from the thymus. Specified subset: FACS-sorted CD3+ TCRalphabeta- TCRVdelta1+ TCRVdelta2- thymocytes. Receptors were obtained from a boy under two years old who had congenital heart surgery.

The chain joins TRDV1 to TRDJ1; D remains unclear. The germline CDR1 and CDR2 sequences are TSWWSYY and QGS. Trimming removed 4 bases from V and 4 bases from J, with 16 bases in between. The CDR3 runs to 15 residues. The CDR3 DNA is TGTGCTCTTGGGGCCCACACCCACTCAGGCGATAAACTCATCTTT. It is translated as CALGAHTHSGDKLIF.

The chain joins TRDV1 to TRDJ1, with TRDD3 matching 7 bases. Germline V gene data show CDR1 as TSWWSYY and CDR2 as QGS. The CDR3 has 20 amino acids. Trimming removed 1 base from V and 0 bases from J; junction bases left unmatched: 17. The CDR3, as DNA: TGTGCTCTTGGGGAACCGCTTGGCCATACGAAAGGGATACACACCGATAAACTCATCTTT. Its translation is CALGEPLGHTKGIHTDKLIF.

The J gene is TRDJ1, the V gene TRDV1; 9 bases match TRDD3. CDR3 length: 21 residues. Germline lookup yields CDR1 TSWWSYY and CDR2 QGS. The ends lost 3 bases at V and 7 bases at J; junction bases unmatched: 27. The CDR3 loop reads CALGELEAFPQYWGSTGKLIF. CDR3 nucleotide sequence: TGTGCTCTTGGGGAGCTTGAGGCCTTCCCCCAGTACTGGGGGAGTACGGGTAAACTCATCTTT.

This clone showed up just a few times. This rearrangement joins TRDV1 to TRDJ1, with TRDD3 matching over 12 bases. V trimming: 0 bases; J trimming: 1 base; junction bases outside the gene matches: 21. This CDR3 is 23 amino acids long. In germline, CDR1 is TSWWSYY, CDR2 QGS. This chain's CDR3 is CALGELPVSSTGGYRRPTDKLIF. CDR3 bases: TGTGCTCTTGGGGAACTCCCCGTTTCCTCAACTGGGGGATACAGAAGGCCCACCGATAAACTCATCTTT.

The chain carries TRDV1 and TRDJ1; D could derive from TRDD1, TRDD2 or TRDD3 (5 bases each). V shed 1 base and J shed 0 bases, with 33 bases lying between them. The CDR3 has 23 amino acids. Germline V gene sequence: CDR1 TSWWSYY, CDR2 QGS. In nucleotides, the CDR3 is TGTGCTCTTGGGGAACGGCCTAGGGTTCCTGGCAATAGAGGGATGGAGTACACCGATAAACTCATCTTT. It yields the protein CALGERPRVPGNRGMEYTDKLIF.

The gene calls are TRDV1 and TRDJ1; D is tentatively TRDD2 or TRDD3 (7 bases each). CDR1 is TSWWSYY and CDR2 is QGS in the germline V gene. The CDR3 contains 20 residues. Trimming stripped 5 bases from V and 3 bases from J, with 31 bases between. CDR3 sequence (DNA): TGTGCTCTTGGGTCCTCCTGGGCCTTCCTCTCATGGGGGACGGCCGATAAACTCATCTTT. Translation gives CALGSSWAFLSWGTADKLIF.

There are a few counts of this clone. This sequence joins TRDV1 and TRDJ1; 11 positions match TRDD3. The CDR3 has 21 residues. Germline CDR1 and CDR2: TSWWSYY and QGS. V trimming: 2 bases; J trimming: 0 bases; junction bases outside the gene matches: 17. This CDR3 is CALGETTSYWGIRGYTDKLIF. The CDR3 DNA reads TGTGCTCTTGGGGAAACCACCTCGTACTGGGGGATAAGGGGGTACACCGATAAACTCATCTTT.

This sequence joins TRDV1 and TRDJ1; 11 bases match TRDD3. The junction had 13 bases not matched to a gene; V was cut back by 1 base and J by 3 bases. Germline values: CDR1 TSWWSYY, CDR2 QGS. The CDR3 has 19 residues. The CDR3 loop reads CALGERTYWGIGTADKLIF. CDR3 nucleotide sequence: TGTGCTCTTGGGGAACGAACGTACTGGGGGATAGGAACTGCCGATAAACTCATCTTT.

The rearrangement uses TRDV1 and TRDJ1; perhaps TRDD2 as D (5 bases). Germline lookup yields CDR1 TSWWSYY and CDR2 QGS. There are 21 residues in the CDR3. V was trimmed by 2 bases and J by 1 base, leaving 29 bases between them. The CDR3 DNA reads as TGTGCTCTTGGGGAAGGGTCTTCCCCAGGGGTCCGTACAGTGGGCACCGATAAACTCATCTTT. It codes for CALGEGSSPGVRTVGTDKLIF.